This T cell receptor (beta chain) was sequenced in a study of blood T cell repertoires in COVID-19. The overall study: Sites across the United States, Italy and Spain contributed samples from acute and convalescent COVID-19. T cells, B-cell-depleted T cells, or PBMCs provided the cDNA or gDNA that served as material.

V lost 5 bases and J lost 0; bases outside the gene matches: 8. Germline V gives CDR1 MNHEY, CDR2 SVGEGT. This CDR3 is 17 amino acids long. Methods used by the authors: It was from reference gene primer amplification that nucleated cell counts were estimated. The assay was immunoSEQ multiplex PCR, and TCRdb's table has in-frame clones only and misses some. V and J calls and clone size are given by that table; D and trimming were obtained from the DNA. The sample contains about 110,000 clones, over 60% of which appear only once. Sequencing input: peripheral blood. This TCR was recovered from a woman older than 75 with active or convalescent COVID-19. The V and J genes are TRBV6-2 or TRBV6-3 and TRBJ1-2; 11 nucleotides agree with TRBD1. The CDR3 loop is CASSHRTGGETNYGYTF. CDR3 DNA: TGTGCCAGCAGTCACCGGACAGGGGGCGAGACTAACTATGGCTACACCTTC.